This T cell receptor (beta chain) comes out of a study of blood T cell repertoires in COVID-19 (TCRdb year 2020). About the study as a whole: Samples covering the acute and convalescent phases of COVID-19 were provided by collaborators in the United States, Italy and Spain. The prospective study material was composed of cDNA or gDNA derived from T cells, B-cell-depleted T cells, or PBMCs. The dataset comprised deeply sampled blood TCRbeta repertoires from subjects exposed to, actively infected with, or recovered from COVID-19. A de-identified subject ID, COVID-19 status, age in years and sex were almost always included in the sample metadata. The repertoires were released in a freely available public database meant as a resource for research on the immune response to SARS-CoV-2. The samples were drawn from the first 160 participants of the ongoing ImmuneRACE study and from 1,254 subjects provided by 6 global collaborators. Where HLA class I and class II types were available, the types were taken from metadata supplied by the sample provider, not from assay-based typing.

Its CDR3 holds 14 amino acids, cysteine through phenylalanine. Just the 42-base CDR3 DNA is kept, in frame starting at base 1. Relative to germline, V is 0 bases shorter and J is 2 bases shorter, with 7 bases between their ends. Reading the germline V gene gives CDR1 MGHRA and CDR2 YSYEKL. Paper-wide results and their limitations: Clinical and demographic metadata were provided uncurated, with the amount varying by source and participant.

Of note for this clone: No antigen is known for it. No per-base quality is available; no much larger clone lies one base away.

TCRbeta CDR3 regions were amplified from genomic DNA using the immunoSEQ Assay, a bias-controlled multiplex PCR. As for the original processing: The number of nucleated cells in each sample was estimated from the amplification of reference gene primers within the assay. To quantify the absolute abundance of each unique TCRbeta CDR3 rearrangement, sequence reads were collapsed and filtered. For each sample, productive Simpson clonality was calculated by taking the square root of Simpson's diversity index across productive rearrangements. The clones in this table, taken by TCRdb from immuneACCESS, are in-frame only. Not every clone is retained; where verified, under half of the shortfall comes from an unresolved V gene, and the cause of the rest is unknown. The V and J calls and clone size come from that table; D and trimming were worked out from the DNA. For this sample there are about 170,000 clones; around 85% appear just once. The ten biggest clones cover roughly 8.8% of the sample.

In Seattle, one collaborating source enrolled patients while the infection was active and tracked those patients longitudinally over the course of disease. The collaborating institutions used their own protocols to collect whole blood in K2EDTA tubes. For TCRbeta analysis, collaborators shipped samples as frozen whole blood, isolated PBMCs, or DNA extracted from either of those sample types. The TCR sequence derives from a woman over 75 with COVID-19, enrolled during active disease. The chain uses TRBV4-1 and TRBJ2-5; TRBD2 is perhaps the D gene, given 5 matching bases. The sequencing input was peripheral blood. The CDR3 region has the sequence CASSQDTGQETQYF. The nucleotide sequence reads TGCGCCAGCAGCCAAGACACGGGACAAGAGACCCAGTACTTC.